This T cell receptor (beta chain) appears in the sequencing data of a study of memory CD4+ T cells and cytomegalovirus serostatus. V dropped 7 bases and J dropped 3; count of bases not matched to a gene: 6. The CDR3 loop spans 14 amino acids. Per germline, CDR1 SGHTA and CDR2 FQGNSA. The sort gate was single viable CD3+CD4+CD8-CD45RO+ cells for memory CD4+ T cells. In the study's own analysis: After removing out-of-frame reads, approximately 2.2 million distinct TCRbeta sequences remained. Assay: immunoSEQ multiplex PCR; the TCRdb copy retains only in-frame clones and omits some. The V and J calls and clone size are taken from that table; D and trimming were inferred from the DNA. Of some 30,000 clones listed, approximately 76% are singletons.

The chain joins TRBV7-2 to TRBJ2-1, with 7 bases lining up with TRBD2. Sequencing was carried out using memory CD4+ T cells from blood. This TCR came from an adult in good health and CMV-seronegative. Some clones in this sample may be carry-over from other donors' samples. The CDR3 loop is CASKDGEGYNEQFF. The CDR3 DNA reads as TGTGCCAGCAAGGACGGGGAGGGCTACAATGAGCAGTTCTTC.